This T cell receptor (beta chain) was captured in a study of T-cell reconstitution after alpha-beta-depleted transplantation in children. Overall study findings and caveats: Reportedly, roughly two months post-transplant, alpha-beta T cells arose from several hundred expanded graft clones. Counts and diversity of T cells one year after transplant came mostly from newly produced T cells.

This clonotype has just a few counts. Antigen: not known. A library of TCRbeta sequences, prepared with unique molecular identifiers, was generated. TCRdb redid the calling of the PCR reads with MiXCR, one entry per CDR3 protein. This repertoire shows about a million distinct CDR3 sequences, roughly 29% found once; its top ten account for roughly 27%. The sequences come from PBMCs, mostly from graft donor cells, collected 360 days after TCRalphabeta/CD19-depleted stem cell transplant. The origin of this receptor is a boy under three years old who had a stem cell transplant for SCID, so the T cells may come from the graft donor.

Written as DNA, the CDR3 is TGCGCCAGCAGCCAGCTAACCGAGGACTACAATGAGCAGTTCTTC. Its protein product is CASSQLTEDYNEQFF. V and J are TRBV4-3 and TRBJ2-1; no clear D gene. The germline CDR1 and CDR2 sequences are LGHNA and YSLEER. CDR3 length: 15 residues. V was shortened by 3 bases and J by 3 bases, with 12 bases between the two germline ends.